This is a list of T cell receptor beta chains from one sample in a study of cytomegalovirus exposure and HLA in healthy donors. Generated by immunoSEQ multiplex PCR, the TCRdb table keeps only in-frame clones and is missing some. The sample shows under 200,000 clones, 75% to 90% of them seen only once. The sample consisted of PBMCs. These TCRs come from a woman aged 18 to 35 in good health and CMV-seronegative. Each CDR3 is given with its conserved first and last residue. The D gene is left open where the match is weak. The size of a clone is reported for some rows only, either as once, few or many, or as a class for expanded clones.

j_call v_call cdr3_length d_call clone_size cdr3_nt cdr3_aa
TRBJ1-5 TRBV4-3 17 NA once TGCGCCAGCAGCCAAGATTATAAGGGGATAAGCAATCAGCCCCAGCATTTT CASSQDYKGISNQPQHF
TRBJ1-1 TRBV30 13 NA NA TGTGCCTGGATTGGACAGATGAACACTGAAGCTTTCTTT CAWIGQMNTEAFF
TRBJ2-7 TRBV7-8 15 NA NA TGTGCCAGCAGCTCAAATCTAGCGACTTCCCTCGAGCAGTACTTC CASSSNLATSLEQYF
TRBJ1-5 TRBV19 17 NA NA TGTGCCAGTAATCCGGGAAGACTTCAGTATAGCAATCAGCCCCAGCATTTT CASNPGRLQYSNQPQHF
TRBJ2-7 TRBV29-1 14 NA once TGCAGCACGGAGTCCCCCGCGGATCCCTACGAGCAGTACTTC CSTESPADPYEQYF
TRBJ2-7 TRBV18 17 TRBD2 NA TGTGCCAGCTCACCCCATCCCCCTAGCGGGAGGGTCTACGAGCAGTACTTC CASSPHPPSGRVYEQYF
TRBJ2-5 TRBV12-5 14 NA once TGTGCTAGTGGTTTGGTACTTAGCCAAGAGACCCAGTACTTC CASGLVLSQETQYF
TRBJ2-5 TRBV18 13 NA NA TGTGCCAGCTCACCACGGGCCCAAGAGACCCAGTACTTC CASSPRAQETQYF
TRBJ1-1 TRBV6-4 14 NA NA TGTGCCAGCAGAATTTCCGTGGGGGCGCAAACGACTTTCTTT CASRISVGAQTTFF
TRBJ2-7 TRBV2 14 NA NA TGTGCCAGCAGTGCGCCGGGAGCTCTCCACGAGCAGTACTTC CASSAPGALHEQYF
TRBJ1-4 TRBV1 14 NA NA TGCACCAGCAGCCAACGGGTTCTTAATGAAAAACTGTTTTTT CTSSQRVLNEKLFF
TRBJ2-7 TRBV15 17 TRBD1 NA TGTGCCACCAGCATGAACCGGGACAGGGGGATGGGATACGAGCAGTACTTC CATSMNRDRGMGYEQYF
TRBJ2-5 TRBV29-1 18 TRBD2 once TGCAGCGTTGAAGAAGCAGTAGCGGGGGGCTTATACCAAGAGACCCAGTACTTC CSVEEAVAGGLYQETQYF
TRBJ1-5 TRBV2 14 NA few TGTGCCAGCAGTGGGGGAAGGGACTATCAGCCCCAGCATTTT CASSGGRDYQPQHF
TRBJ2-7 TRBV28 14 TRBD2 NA TGTGCCAGCAGTACGGGGACTAGCAAGGGCGAGCAGTACTTC CASSTGTSKGEQYF
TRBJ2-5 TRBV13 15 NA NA TGTGCCAGCAGCTTAGCCAGGGGCTTTTCGGAGACCCAGTACTTC CASSLARGFSETQYF
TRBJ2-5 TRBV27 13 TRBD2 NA TGTGCCAGCGGAGTAGTTGGCGGGAGGACCCAGTACTTC CASGVVGGRTQYF
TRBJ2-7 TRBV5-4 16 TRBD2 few TGTGCCAGCAGGGCGGGGACTAGCGGACTCTCCTACGAGCAGTACTTC CASRAGTSGLSYEQYF
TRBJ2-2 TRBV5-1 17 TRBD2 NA TGCGCCAGCAGCCCACTAGCGGGAGTCGGGAACACCGGGGAGCTGTTTTTT CASSPLAGVGNTGELFF
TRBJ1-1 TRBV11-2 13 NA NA TGTGCCAGCAGCGTCCGCAGGGGAACTGAAGCTTTCTTT CASSVRRGTEAFF
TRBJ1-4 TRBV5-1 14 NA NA TGCGCCAGCAGCTTATCCCTTGGAGAGGAAAAACTGTTTTTT CASSLSLGEEKLFF
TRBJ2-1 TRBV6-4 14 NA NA TGTGCCAGCAGTGACGGCGGGACCTACAATGAGCAGTTCTTC CASSDGGTYNEQFF
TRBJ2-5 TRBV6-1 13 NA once TGTGCCAGCCGAGTGGGGCTACAAGAGACCCAGTACTTC CASRVGLQETQYF
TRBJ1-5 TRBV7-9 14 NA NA TGTGCCAGCAGCTTCCCGGGGGGGAGTCAGCCCCAGCATTTT CASSFPGGSQPQHF
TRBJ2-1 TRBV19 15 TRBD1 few TGTGCCAGTTCCCTGGACAGGGGACCCTACAATGAGCAGTTCTTC CASSLDRGPYNEQFF
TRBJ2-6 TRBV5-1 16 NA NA TGCGCCAGCAGCCCCCAGGGGCAGGGAGGGGCCAACGTCCTGACTTTC CASSPQGQGGANVLTF
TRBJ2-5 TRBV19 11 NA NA TGTGCCAGTAGTCAAGGAGCGACCCAGTACTTC CASSQGATQYF
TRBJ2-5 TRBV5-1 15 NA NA TGCGCCAGCAGCTTGGAGACACTAGGAGGGGAGACCCAGTACTTC CASSLETLGGETQYF
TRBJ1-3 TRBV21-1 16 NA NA TGTGCCAGCATCACAATGGGCGGGGTCTCTGGAAACACCATATATTTT CASITMGGVSGNTIYF
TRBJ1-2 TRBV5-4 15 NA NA TGTGCCAGCAGCCCGGGATCCACCCGAGTCTATGGCTACACCTTC CASSPGSTRVYGYTF
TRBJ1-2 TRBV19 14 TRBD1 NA TGTGCCAGTAGTAGGGACAGGGGAGGCTATGGCTACACCTTC CASSRDRGGYGYTF
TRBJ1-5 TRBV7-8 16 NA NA TGTGCCAGCAGCCTCCGGGGGGCCTTAAGCAATCAGCCCCAGCATTTT CASSLRGALSNQPQHF
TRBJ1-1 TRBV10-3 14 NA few TGTGCCATCAGTGATAGAGGATTGAACACTGAAGCTTTCTTT CAISDRGLNTEAFF
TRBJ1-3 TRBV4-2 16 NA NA TGTGCCAGCAGCCTCGAAGGGGCCCTTCTGGGAAACACCATATATTTT CASSLEGALLGNTIYF
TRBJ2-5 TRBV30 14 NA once TGTGCCTGGAGTGCGGCAGGAATCGCGGAGACCCAGTACTTC CAWSAAGIAETQYF
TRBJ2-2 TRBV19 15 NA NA TGTGCCAGTAGTATCTTGGCAGGGATCACCGGGGAGCTGTTTTTT CASSILAGITGELFF
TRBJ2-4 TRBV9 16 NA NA TGTGCCAGCAGCCCCCGCACCGGGGCCGGGGGAAACATTCAGTACTTC CASSPRTGAGGNIQYF
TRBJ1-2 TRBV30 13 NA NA TGTGCCGCTAAGGCAGGGAACCTCTATGGCTACACCTTC CAAKAGNLYGYTF
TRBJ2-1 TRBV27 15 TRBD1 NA TGTGCCAGCAGTTCGTCCCGGGACAGCTACAATGAGCAGTTCTTC CASSSSRDSYNEQFF
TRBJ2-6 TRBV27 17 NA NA TGTGCCAGCAGTTCCCTGCCCCTCGGGACTGGGGCCAACGTCCTGACTTTC CASSSLPLGTGANVLTF
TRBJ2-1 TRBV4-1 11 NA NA TGCGCCAGCGGGGCTTTCAATGAGCAGTTCTTC CASGAFNEQFF
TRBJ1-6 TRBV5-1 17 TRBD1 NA TGCGCCAGCAGCCGACAGGGGCGAAGCTCCTATAATTCACCCCTCCACTTT CASSRQGRSSYNSPLHF
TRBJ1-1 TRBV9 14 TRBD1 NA TGTGCCAGCAGCCAGGACAGGGGGGAAAATGAAGCTTTCTTT CASSQDRGENEAFF
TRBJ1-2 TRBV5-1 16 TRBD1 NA TGCGCCAGCAGCTTACCAACAGGGGAAGGGAACTATGGCTACACCTTC CASSLPTGEGNYGYTF
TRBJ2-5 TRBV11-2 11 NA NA TGTGCCAGCAGCTTCCGGGGTACCCAGTACTTC CASSFRGTQYF
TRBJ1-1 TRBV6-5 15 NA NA TGTGCCAGCAGTACCATAACAGGTGGGAACACTGAAGCTTTCTTT CASSTITGGNTEAFF
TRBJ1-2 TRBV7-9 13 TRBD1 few TGTGCCAGCAGCTGGGACAGGGTGATTGGCTACACCTTC CASSWDRVIGYTF
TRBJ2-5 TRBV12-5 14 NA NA TGTGCTAGTGGGGCCGGGACATACCAAGAGACCCAGTACTTC CASGAGTYQETQYF
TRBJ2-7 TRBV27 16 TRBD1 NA TGTGCCAGCAGTTTATCTAGGACAGGGGTCCCCTACGAGCAGTACTTC CASSLSRTGVPYEQYF
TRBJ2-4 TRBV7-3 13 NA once TGTGCCAGCAGCCCCTACCCCGGAGACATTCAGTACTTC CASSPYPGDIQYF
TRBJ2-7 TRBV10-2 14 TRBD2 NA TGCGCCAGCACCCTAGCGGGAGTTGCCTACGAGCAGTACTTC CASTLAGVAYEQYF
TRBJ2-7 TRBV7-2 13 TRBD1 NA TGTGCCAGCAGCTTAGAACAGGGGGCCGAGCAGTACTTC CASSLEQGAEQYF
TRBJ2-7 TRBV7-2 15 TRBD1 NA TGTGCCAGCAGTTGGAGACCGGGACAGGGCTACGAGCAGTACTTC CASSWRPGQGYEQYF